This T cell receptor (beta chain) originates from a study of Ad26.COV2.S vaccination and SARS-CoV-2 variants. Study-wide findings and caveats: TCR breadth and depth estimates may have understated total T cell responses. Substantial breadth in spike-specific CD8+ and CD4+ T cell responses was reportedly seen after vaccination.

The CDR3 runs 16 residues. CDR1 and CDR2 from the germline V gene are MDHEN and SYDVKM. The ends were cut back, 1 base at V and 4 bases at J, with 11 bases in the middle. The assay was immunoSEQ multiplex PCR, and TCRdb's table has in-frame clones only and misses some. The sample has about 87,000 clones; less than 85% are singletons. Worth noting for this clone: The antigen is undetermined.

The chain couples TRBV28 to TRBJ1-6; D might be TRBD1 (6 bases). This clonotype was sampled from a human donor who had recovered from COVID-19. The specimen comprised peripheral blood, sampled after recovery from COVID-19. The CDR3 sequence: CASSLSDSFYNSPLHF. In DNA, the CDR3 is TGTGCCAGCAGTTTATCGGACAGTTTTTATAATTCACCCCTCCACTTT.